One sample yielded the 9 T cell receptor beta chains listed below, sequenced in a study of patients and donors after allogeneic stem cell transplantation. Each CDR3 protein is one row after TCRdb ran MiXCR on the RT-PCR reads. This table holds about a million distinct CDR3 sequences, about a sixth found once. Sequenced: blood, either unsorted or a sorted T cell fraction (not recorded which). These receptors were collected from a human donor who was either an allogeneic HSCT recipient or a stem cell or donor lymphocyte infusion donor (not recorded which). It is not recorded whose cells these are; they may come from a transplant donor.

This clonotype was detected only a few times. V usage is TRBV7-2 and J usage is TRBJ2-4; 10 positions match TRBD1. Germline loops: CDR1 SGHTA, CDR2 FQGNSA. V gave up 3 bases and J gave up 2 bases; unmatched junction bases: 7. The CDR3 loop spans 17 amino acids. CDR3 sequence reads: CASSFSDRGRTKNIQYF. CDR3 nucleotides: TGTGCCAGCAGCTTTAGTGACAGGGGGCGAACCAAAAACATTCAGTACTTC.

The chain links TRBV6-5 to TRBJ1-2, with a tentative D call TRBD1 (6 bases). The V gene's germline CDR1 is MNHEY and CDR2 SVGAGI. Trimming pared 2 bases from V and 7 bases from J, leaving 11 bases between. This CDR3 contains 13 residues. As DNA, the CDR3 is TGTGCCAGCAGTTACAACAGGGTTTCTGGCTACACCTTC. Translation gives CASSYNRVSGYTF.

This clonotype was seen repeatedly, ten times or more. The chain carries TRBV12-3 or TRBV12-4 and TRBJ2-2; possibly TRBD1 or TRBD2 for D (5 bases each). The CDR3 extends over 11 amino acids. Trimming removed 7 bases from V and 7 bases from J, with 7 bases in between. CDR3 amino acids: CASMGDGELFF. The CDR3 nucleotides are TGTGCCAGCATGGGGGACGGGGAGCTGTTTTTT.

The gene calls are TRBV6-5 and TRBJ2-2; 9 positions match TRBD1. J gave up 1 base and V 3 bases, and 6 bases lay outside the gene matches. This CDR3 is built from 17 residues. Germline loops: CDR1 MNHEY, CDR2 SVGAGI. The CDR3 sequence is CASSYPSGQGNTGELFF. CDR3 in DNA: TGTGCCAGCAGTTATCCATCGGGACAGGGGAACACCGGGGAGCTGTTTTTT.

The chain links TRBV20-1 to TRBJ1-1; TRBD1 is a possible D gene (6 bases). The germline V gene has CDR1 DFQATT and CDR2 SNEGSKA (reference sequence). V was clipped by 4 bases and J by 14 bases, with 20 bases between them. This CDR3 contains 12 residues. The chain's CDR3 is CSANGGKGLSFF. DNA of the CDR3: TGCAGTGCTAATGGGGGCAAAGGTTTGTCCTTCTTT.

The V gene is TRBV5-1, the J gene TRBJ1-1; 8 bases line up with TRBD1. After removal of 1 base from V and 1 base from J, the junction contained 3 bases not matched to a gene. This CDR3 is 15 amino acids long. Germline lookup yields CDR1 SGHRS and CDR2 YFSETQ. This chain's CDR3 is CASSLHGQGNTEAFF. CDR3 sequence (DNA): TGCGCCAGCAGCTTGCACGGACAGGGGAACACTGAAGCTTTCTTT.

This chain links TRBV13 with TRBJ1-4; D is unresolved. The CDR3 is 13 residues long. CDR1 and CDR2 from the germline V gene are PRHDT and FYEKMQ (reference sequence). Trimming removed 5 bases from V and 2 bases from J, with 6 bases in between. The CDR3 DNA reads TGTGCCAGCAGCACCGGGACTAATGAAAAACTGTTTTTT. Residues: CASSTGTNEKLFF. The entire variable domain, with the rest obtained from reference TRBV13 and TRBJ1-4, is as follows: AAGVIQSPRHLIKEKRETATLKCYPIPRHDTVYWYQQGPGQDPQFLISFYEKMQSDKGSIPDRFSAQQFSDYHSELNMSSLELGDSALYFCASSTGTNEKLFFGSGTQLSVL.

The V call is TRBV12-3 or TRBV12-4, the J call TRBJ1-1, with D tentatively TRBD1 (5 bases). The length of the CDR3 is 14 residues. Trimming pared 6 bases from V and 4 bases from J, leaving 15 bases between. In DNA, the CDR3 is TGTGCCAGCAGGCCAGGGCGGGGATCCACTGAAGCTTTCTTT. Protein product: CASRPGRGSTEAFF.

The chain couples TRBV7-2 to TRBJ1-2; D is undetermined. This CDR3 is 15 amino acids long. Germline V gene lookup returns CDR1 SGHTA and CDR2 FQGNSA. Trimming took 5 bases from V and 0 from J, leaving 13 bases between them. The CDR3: CASSQTRGTNYGYTF. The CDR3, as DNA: TGTGCCAGCAGCCAAACCCGAGGAACTAACTATGGCTACACCTTC.